This is a list of T cell receptor beta chains from one sample in a study of blood T cell repertoires in COVID-19. The protocol was immunoSEQ multiplex PCR, while the TCRdb copy is restricted to in-frame clones and leaves out a portion. The sample lists a few hundred thousand clones; 88% were seen once. Sequencing used PBMCs or T cells enriched from blood (not recorded which). The receptor set was obtained from a woman aged 18-29 years who had recovered from COVID-19. Each CDR3 is given with its conserved first and last residue. The D gene is left open where the match is weak. Clone size is shown for a subset of rows, as once, few, many or a class of expanded clone.

D | J | size | V | DNA | CDR3
NA | TRBJ1-5 | NA | TRBV4-2 | TGTGCCAGCAGCCCCCACGACAGAAACCCGAATCAGCCCCAGCATTTT | CASSPHDRNPNQPQHF
TRBD1 | TRBJ1-1 | NA | TRBV29-1 | TGCAGCGTATCCGGGACAGGGAGCGTAGCTTTCTTT | CSVSGTGSVAFF
NA | TRBJ1-2 | NA | TRBV12-3/TRBV12-4 | TGTGCCAGCACCCATCACAGTAAACCTGGCTACACCTTC | CASTHHSKPGYTF
NA | TRBJ1-4 | once | TRBV7-9 | TGTGCCAGCAGCTGGGGAGCTGTGGCTAATGAAAAACTGTTTTTT | CASSWGAVANEKLFF
TRBD2 | TRBJ2-3 | NA | TRBV29-1 | TGCAGCGTGAGCGGGGCCAGCACAGATACGCAGTATTTT | CSVSGASTDTQYF
NA | TRBJ2-4 | NA | TRBV28 | TGTGCCAGCAGTCCTCCAGGGGAAGCCAAAAACATTCAGTACTTC | CASSPPGEAKNIQYF
NA | TRBJ1-2 | NA | TRBV10-3 | TGTGCCACAACGGAGCGACATGGCTACACCTTC | CATTERHGYTF
NA | TRBJ1-1 | NA | TRBV9 | TGTGCCAGCAGCGTAGAGGCAGGGCTGCACACTGAAGCTTTCTTT | CASSVEAGLHTEAFF
TRBD2 | TRBJ2-1 | NA | TRBV19 | TGTGCCAGTAGTCGGGGGAGGGAGTTCCTTATCCATGAGCAGTTCTTC | CASSRGREFLIHEQFF
NA | TRBJ2-2 | NA | TRBV11-3 | TGTGCCAGCAAACGGTCTCAGAACACCGGGGAGCTGTTTTTT | CASKRSQNTGELFF
TRBD1 | TRBJ2-5 | NA | TRBV28 | TGTGCCAGCAGTTTCTACGGACAGGTCCAAGAGACCCAGTACTTC | CASSFYGQVQETQYF
TRBD2 | TRBJ2-1 | NA | TRBV19 | TGTGCCAGTAGCCTAGCGGGGGCTTACAATGAGCAGTTCTTC | CASSLAGAYNEQFF
TRBD1 | TRBJ2-2 | NA | TRBV6-5 | TGTGCCAGCAGTTACTCGGCACAGGGGGACACCGGGGAGCTGTTTTTT | CASSYSAQGDTGELFF
TRBD1 | TRBJ1-2 | many | TRBV6-1 | TGTGCCAGCAGTGTAAGCCCCCACATCAAGACAGGGGGCGGAGATGGCTACACCTTC | CASSVSPHIKTGGGDGYTF
NA | TRBJ2-3 | NA | TRBV3-1/TRBV3-2 | TGTGCCAGCAGCCAACCGGGAACTGATACGCAGTATTTT | CASSQPGTDTQYF
TRBD1 | TRBJ1-1 | NA | TRBV5-1 | TGCGCCAGCAGCTTATCTACAGGGGGCACTGAAGCTTTCTTT | CASSLSTGGTEAFF
NA | TRBJ2-7 | NA | TRBV27 | TGTGCCAGCAGTCTGGGGCAGCACTACGAGCAGTACTTC | CASSLGQHYEQYF
TRBD1 | TRBJ1-1 | NA | TRBV5-1 | TGCGCCAGCAGCTCGAACGACAGGGGGCAGGCTTTCTTT | CASSSNDRGQAFF
NA | TRBJ1-1 | NA | TRBV27 | TGTGCCAGCGGCCGGTCAGGGTTCCTCCGAGCTTTCTTT | CASGRSGFLRAFF
NA | TRBJ1-5 | NA | TRBV30 | TGTGCCTGGAGTACAGAGCTCGGCAATCAGCCCCAGCATTTT | CAWSTELGNQPQHF
NA | TRBJ1-2 | NA | TRBV3-1/TRBV3-2 | TGTGCCAGCAGCCGAAGGGAGGGGAACTATGGCTACACCTTC | CASSRREGNYGYTF
NA | TRBJ1-2 | NA | TRBV19 | TGTGCCAGTGAGGACAGCCTCTACACGAACTATGGCTACACCTTC | CASEDSLYTNYGYTF
NA | TRBJ1-1 | NA | TRBV29-1 | TGCAGCGTTTTAAACAGGGACACTGAAGCTTTCTTT | CSVLNRDTEAFF
NA | TRBJ1-2 | NA | TRBV4-3 | TGCGCCAGCAGCCAAGACTTACAGGGTTACTATGGCTACACCTTC | CASSQDLQGYYGYTF
NA | TRBJ2-2 | NA | TRBV6-5 | TGTGCCAGCAGCCGTGACAGTAACACCGGGGAGCTGTTTTTT | CASSRDSNTGELFF
NA | TRBJ2-2 | NA | TRBV29-1 | TGCAGCGTTGAAGAAACAGGGAGCACCGGGGAGCTGTTTTTT | CSVEETGSTGELFF
NA | TRBJ1-1 | NA | TRBV10-3 | TGTGCCATCAGTGATCTGGCAGGGAAGAACACTGAAGCTTTCTTT | CAISDLAGKNTEAFF
TRBD2 | TRBJ2-2 | NA | TRBV7-6 | TGTGCCAGCAGCTTAGCTAGCGGGGGGCGATGGATAACCGGGGAGCTGTTTTTT | CASSLASGGRWITGELFF
NA | TRBJ1-1 | NA | TRBV19 | TGTGCCAGTAGTCACTCCGCCACTGAAGCTTTCTTT | CASSHSATEAFF
TRBD1 | TRBJ2-1 | NA | TRBV28 | TGTGCCAGCAGCTACGGCAGGGGGCCCTCTCCTTACAATGAGCAGTTCTTC | CASSYGRGPSPYNEQFF
NA | TRBJ1-2 | NA | TRBV21-1 | TGTGCCAGCAGCAAAGCCCGGGACAGGGATCGGTCCAACTATGGCTACACCTTC | CASSKARDRDRSNYGYTF
NA | TRBJ1-2 | NA | TRBV10-3 | TGTGCCATCAGTGAGCAGGGGCTCAACTATGGCTACACCTTC | CAISEQGLNYGYTF
NA | TRBJ1-2 | NA | TRBV5-4 | TGTGCCAGCAGCTTGCAGGGTGGAGATGGCTACACCTTC | CASSLQGGDGYTF
NA | TRBJ2-7 | once | TRBV6-2/TRBV6-3 | TGTGCCAGCAGTCAAATACAGGATTTTACTTACGAGCAGTACTTC | CASSQIQDFTYEQYF
NA | TRBJ1-1 | few | TRBV7-2 | TGTGCCAGCAGGGAGGGGGGGGCCTCTGAAGCTTTCTTT | CASREGGASEAFF
NA | TRBJ2-7 | NA | TRBV21-1 | TGTGCCAGCAGCCTTAAGCGGGGTCGGACCTACGAGCAGTACTTC | CASSLKRGRTYEQYF
TRBD1 | TRBJ2-1 | NA | TRBV4-3 | TGCGCCAGCAGCCAAGATCGGAGTAGCGCAGGGGGTGAGCAGTTCTTC | CASSQDRSSAGGEQFF
TRBD2 | TRBJ2-3 | NA | TRBV5-1 | TGCGCCAGCAGAATGTTGACTAGCGGGGTAGGCACAGATACGCAGTATTTT | CASRMLTSGVGTDTQYF
TRBD1 | TRBJ1-2 | NA | TRBV7-2 | TGTGCCAGCAACCCAGGGACAGGGCGACCATTCGGCTACACCTTC | CASNPGTGRPFGYTF
NA | TRBJ1-2 | NA | TRBV30 | TGTGCCTGGAGTTCAACAGATGTTTATGGCTACACCTTC | CAWSSTDVYGYTF
TRBD1 | TRBJ1-4 | NA | TRBV5-4 | TGTGCCAGCAGCCCCGGGACAGATGAAAAACTGTTTTTT | CASSPGTDEKLFF
TRBD2 | TRBJ2-2 | NA | TRBV25-1 | TGTGCCAGCAGTGGGGAGGGACCCGGGGAGCTGTTTTTT | CASSGEGPGELFF
NA | TRBJ2-7 | NA | TRBV30 | TGTGCCTGGAGTGTAGTGGCGGACGAGCAGTACTTC | CAWSVVADEQYF
NA | TRBJ2-2 | NA | TRBV3-1/TRBV3-2 | TGTGCCAGCAGCCAAGATCGAGACGGGGTATCGAGGACCGGGGAGCTGTTTTTT | CASSQDRDGVSRTGELFF
NA | TRBJ2-7 | NA | TRBV14 | TGTGCCAGCAGCCAAGTCGCGATTGGAGGTCGGAGCTCCTACGAGCAGTACTTC | CASSQVAIGGRSSYEQYF
TRBD1 | TRBJ1-1 | NA | TRBV7-9 | TGTGCCAGCAGCCCGCGGACAGGGTCCGCCGCCACTGAAGCTTTCTTT | CASSPRTGSAATEAFF
NA | TRBJ2-2 | NA | TRBV7-2 | TGTGCCAGCAGCGTGGGACAGAACACCGGGGAGCTGTTTTTT | CASSVGQNTGELFF
NA | TRBJ2-2 | NA | TRBV11-3 | TGTGCCAGCAGCTTTCTCCTCGGGGAGCTGTTTTTT | CASSFLLGELFF
NA | TRBJ2-4 | NA | TRBV6-2/TRBV6-3 | TGTGCCAGCAGTTACAAGCCACAGGGAGCCAAAAACATTCAGTACTTC | CASSYKPQGAKNIQYF
TRBD1 | TRBJ1-1 | NA | TRBV19 | TGTGCCAGTAGTATGGGACAGGGAACCACTGAAGCTTTCTTT | CASSMGQGTTEAFF
TRBD2 | TRBJ2-7 | NA | TRBV5-4 | TGTGCCAGCAGCCTTTCTAGCGGTAGCTCCTACGAGCAGTACTTC | CASSLSSGSSYEQYF
TRBD1 | TRBJ1-6 | NA | TRBV6-1 | TGTGCCAGCAGTGAAGCGGACGTTGGGACAGGTCGATCACCCCTCCACTTT | CASSEADVGTGRSPLHF